Presented here are 5 T cell receptor beta chains from one specimen sequenced in a study of regulatory T cells in long-lasting Graves disease. Time point defined: newly diagnosed GD, antithyroid drugs for less than 3 months. Making the TCR library involved RNA that had been extracted from PBMCs. The authors built TCR beta libraries using iRepertoire HTBI primers and Arm-PCR of CDR3 regions. TCRdb re-analysed the multiplex PCR reads in MiXCR, keeping a single row per CDR3 protein. The data show a few hundred thousand distinct CDR3 sequences, with over 9.5% seen just once and approximately 17% held by the top ten. The data also belong to a second study, concerning T cells in Graves' hyperthyroidism and ophthalmopathy.

The specimen was peripheral blood mononuclear cells (PBMCs), collected at new diagnosis, from a patient treated with antithyroid drugs. These receptors were collected from a woman younger than 30 with Graves disease.

This clonotype was observed many times. The J gene is TRBJ1-1, the V gene TRBV6-2 or TRBV6-3, with D uncertain. CDR1 and CDR2 (germline): MNHEY, SVGEGT. The CDR3 has 11 residues. V lost 7 bases to trimming and J lost 8 bases, with 11 bases between them. The chain's CDR3 is CASILGAEAFF. CDR3 nucleotides: TGTGCCAGCATACTAGGAGCCGAAGCTTTCTTT.

This clonotype was observed many times. V is TRBV12-5 and J is TRBJ1-2; D unresolved. In germline, CDR1 is LGHNT, CDR2 FRNRAP. This CDR3 has 16 residues. Trimming left V 0 bases short and J 8 bases short, with 19 bases between. CDR3 bases: TGTGCTAGTGGTTTGGTACCTTGGTGGAAGGAGAAAGGCTACACCTTC. Translated: CASGLVPWWKEKGYTF.

This clonotype was seen many times. The DNA of the CDR3 is TGTGCCAGCAGTCAAGGGTGGAGCATTCAGTACTTC. This encodes CASSQGWSIQYF. V and J are TRBV28 and TRBJ2-4; D is unclear. The CDR3 covers 12 residues. V lost 5 bases, J lost 9 bases, and 11 bases lay in between. Germline CDR1 reads MDHEN; CDR2 reads SYDVKM.

This clonotype was seen repeatedly, ten times or more. The rearrangement links TRBV18 to TRBJ2-5, with 13 bases aligning to TRBD2. Unmatched junction bases numbered 6, after V lost 3 bases and J lost 2 bases. The CDR3 is 17 amino acids. Germline CDR1 and CDR2: KGHSH and LQKENI. CDR3 protein: CASSPGLAGERQETQYF. The DNA of the CDR3 is TGTGCCAGCTCACCCGGACTAGCGGGGGAAAGGCAAGAGACCCAGTACTTC.

The chain uses TRBV5-1 and TRBJ2-5, with D maybe TRBD1 (6 bases). The CDR3 runs 15 residues. The V end was cut by 4 bases, the J end by 1 base, with 14 bases between. Per the germline V gene, CDR1 is SGHRS and CDR2 is YFSETQ. CDR3 protein: CASSPMGHRQETQYF. CDR3 sequence (DNA): TGCGCCAGCAGCCCAATGGGACACCGCCAAGAGACCCAGTACTTC. Based on the CDR3 plus reference TRBV5-1 and TRBJ2-5, the full variable domain is KAGVTQTPRYLIKTRGQQVTLSCSPISGHRSVSWYQQTPGQGLQFLFEYFSETQRNKGNFPGRFSGRQFSNSRSEMNVSTLELGDSALYLCASSPMGHRQETQYFGPGTRLLVL.